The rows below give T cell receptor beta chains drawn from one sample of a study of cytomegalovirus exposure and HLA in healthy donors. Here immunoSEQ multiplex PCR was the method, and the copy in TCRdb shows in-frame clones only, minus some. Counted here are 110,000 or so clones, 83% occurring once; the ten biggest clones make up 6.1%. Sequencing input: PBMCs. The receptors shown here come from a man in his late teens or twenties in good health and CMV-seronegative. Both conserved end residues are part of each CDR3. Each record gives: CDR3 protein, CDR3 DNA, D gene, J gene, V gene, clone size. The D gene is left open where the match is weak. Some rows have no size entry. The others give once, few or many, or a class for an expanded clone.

CASRVGTRPNEQFF	TGTGCCTCCCGGGTCGGGACTAGGCCCAATGAGCAGTTCTTC	TRBD2	TRBJ2-1	TRBV10-3	-
CASSSFSGSYNEQFF	TGTGCCAGCAGTTCCTTTAGCGGATCCTACAATGAGCAGTTCTTC	-	TRBJ2-1	TRBV10-3	-
CASSRVGGLGNEQFF	TGTGCCAGCAGCCGGGTAGGGGGACTAGGGAATGAGCAGTTCTTC	TRBD2	TRBJ2-1	TRBV7-3	once
CAWSVWALRGGNQPQHF	TGTGCCTGGAGTGTATGGGCCCTCAGGGGAGGCAATCAGCCCCAGCATTTT	-	TRBJ1-5	TRBV30	-
CASSYSAGTRYTEAFF	TGTGCCAGCAGTTACTCCGCAGGGACAAGATACACTGAAGCTTTCTTT	-	TRBJ1-1	TRBV6-6	-
CASSVGRSGRATDTQYF	TGTGCCAGCAGCGTAGGCCGGAGCGGGAGGGCCACAGATACGCAGTATTTT	TRBD2	TRBJ2-3	TRBV9	-
CASSFQAGTDNNEQFF	TGTGCCAGCAGCTTTCAGGCCGGGACAGACAACAATGAGCAGTTCTTC	TRBD1	TRBJ2-1	TRBV11-2	-
CASSLALAGGETQYF	TGTGCCAGCAGCTTGGCGCTAGCGGGAGGGGAGACCCAGTACTTC	TRBD2	TRBJ2-5	TRBV5-6	-
CASSLSGAGGLLNYGYTF	TGTGCCAGCAGTTTATCGGGCGCAGGGGGCTTGTTGAACTATGGCTACACCTTC	TRBD1	TRBJ1-2	TRBV27	-
CASRFPSLSGGYTF	TGTGCCAGTAGATTCCCGTCCCTTAGTGGTGGCTACACCTTC	-	TRBJ1-2	TRBV19	once
CASSPGLAKNTGELFF	TGTGCCAGCAGCCCGGGACTAGCGAAGAACACCGGGGAGCTGTTTTTT	TRBD2	TRBJ2-2	TRBV9	-
CASSSGTYEQYF	TGTGCCAGCAGCTCGGGAACCTACGAGCAGTACTTC	-	TRBJ2-7	TRBV7-2	once
CASSMGLAEFEQFF	TGTGCCAGCAGCATGGGACTAGCGGAGTTTGAGCAGTTCTTC	TRBD2	TRBJ2-1	TRBV5-6	-
CASSAGTGGYLAKNIQYF	TGTGCCAGCAGCGCCGGGACAGGGGGCTACCTAGCCAAAAACATTCAGTACTTC	TRBD1	TRBJ2-4	TRBV4-2	few
CASSTSGEPNEKLFF	TGTGCCAGTAGTACGTCGGGGGAGCCTAATGAAAAACTGTTTTTT	-	TRBJ1-4	TRBV19	-
CASTKTGENSPLHF	TGTGCCAGCACCAAGACAGGGGAAAATTCACCCCTCCACTTT	TRBD1	TRBJ1-6	TRBV6-1	-
CASTLLIHRGIYGYTF	TGTGCCAGTACCCTATTAATTCACAGGGGGATCTATGGCTACACCTTC	TRBD1	TRBJ1-2	TRBV19	once
CASSVIPTGRTDTQYF	TGTGCCAGCAGCGTTATCCCGACAGGGCGAACAGATACGCAGTATTTT	TRBD1	TRBJ2-3	TRBV9	few
CASSPPGISTDTQYF	TGCGCCAGCAGCCCACCCGGGATTAGCACAGATACGCAGTATTTT	-	TRBJ2-3	TRBV5-1	-
CASSPVQETQYF	TGTGCCAGCTCACCCGTTCAAGAGACCCAGTACTTC	-	TRBJ2-5	TRBV18	once
CASSYSPGTGELFF	TGTGCCAGCAGTTACTCCCCGGGCACCGGGGAGCTGTTTTTT	-	TRBJ2-2	TRBV6-6	few